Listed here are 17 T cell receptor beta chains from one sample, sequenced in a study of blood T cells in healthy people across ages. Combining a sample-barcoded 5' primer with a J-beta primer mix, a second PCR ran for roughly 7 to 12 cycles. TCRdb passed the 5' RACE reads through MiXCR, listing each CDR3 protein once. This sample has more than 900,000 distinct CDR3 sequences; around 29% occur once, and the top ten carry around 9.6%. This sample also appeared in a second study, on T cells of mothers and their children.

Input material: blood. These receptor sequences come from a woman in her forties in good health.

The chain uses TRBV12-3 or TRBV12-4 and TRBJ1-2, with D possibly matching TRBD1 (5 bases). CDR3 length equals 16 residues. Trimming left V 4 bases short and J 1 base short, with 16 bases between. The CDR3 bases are TGTGCCAGCAGTTCACAATCCCGGGGCTATAACTATGGCTACACCTTC. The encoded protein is CASSSQSRGYNYGYTF.

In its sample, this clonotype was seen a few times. CDR3 protein: CASSLGGLVLAKNIQYF. The CDR3 DNA reads as TGTGCCAGCAGCTTAGGAGGCCTCGTACTAGCCAAAAACATTCAGTACTTC. The J gene is TRBJ2-4, the V gene TRBV7-9; D unclear. The germline V gene encodes CDR1 SEHNR and CDR2 FQNEAQ (reference sequence). CDR3 length equals 17 residues. V lost 1 base, J lost 0 bases, and 13 bases lay in between.

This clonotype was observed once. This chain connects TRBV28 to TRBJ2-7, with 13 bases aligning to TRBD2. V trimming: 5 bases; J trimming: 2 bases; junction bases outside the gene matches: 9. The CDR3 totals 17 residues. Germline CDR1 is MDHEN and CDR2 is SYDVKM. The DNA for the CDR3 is TGTGCCAGCAGTCCAGGACTAGCGGGGGCCCCTACCTACGAGCAGTACTTC. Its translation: CASSPGLAGAPTYEQYF.

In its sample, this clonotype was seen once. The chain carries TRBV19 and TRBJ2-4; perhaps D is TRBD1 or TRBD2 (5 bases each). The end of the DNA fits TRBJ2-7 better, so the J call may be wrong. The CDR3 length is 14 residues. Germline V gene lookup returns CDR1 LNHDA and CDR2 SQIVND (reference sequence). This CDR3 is CASSGGIRSVEQYF. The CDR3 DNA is TGTGCCAGTAGTGGGGGAATACGGTCGGTCGAGCAGTACTTC.

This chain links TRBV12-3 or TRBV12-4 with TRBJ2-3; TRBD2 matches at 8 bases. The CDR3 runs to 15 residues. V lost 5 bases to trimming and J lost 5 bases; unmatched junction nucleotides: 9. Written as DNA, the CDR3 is TGTGCCAGCAGTACGGGGCGGGGGGCTGGAGATACGCAGTATTTT. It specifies CASSTGRGAGDTQYF.

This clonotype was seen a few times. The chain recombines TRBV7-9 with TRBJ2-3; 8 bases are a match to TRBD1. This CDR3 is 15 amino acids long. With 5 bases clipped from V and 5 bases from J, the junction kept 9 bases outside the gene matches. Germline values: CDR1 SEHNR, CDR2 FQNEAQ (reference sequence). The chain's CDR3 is CASSPRQGREDTQYF. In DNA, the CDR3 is TGTGCCAGCAGCCCCCGACAGGGGCGGGAAGATACGCAGTATTTT. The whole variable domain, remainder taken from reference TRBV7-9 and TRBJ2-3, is DTGVSQNPRHKITKRGQNVTFRCDPISEHNRLYWYRQTLGQGPEFLTYFQNEAQLEKSRLLSDRFSAERPKGSFSTLEIQRTEQGDSAMYLCASSPRQGREDTQYFGPGTRLTVL.

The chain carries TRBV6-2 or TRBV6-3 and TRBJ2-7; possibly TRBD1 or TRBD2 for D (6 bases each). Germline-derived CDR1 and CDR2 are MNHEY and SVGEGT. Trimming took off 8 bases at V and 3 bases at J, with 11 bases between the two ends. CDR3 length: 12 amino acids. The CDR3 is CASRRGNYEQYF. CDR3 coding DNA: TGTGCCAGCCGGAGGGGGAACTACGAGCAGTACTTC.

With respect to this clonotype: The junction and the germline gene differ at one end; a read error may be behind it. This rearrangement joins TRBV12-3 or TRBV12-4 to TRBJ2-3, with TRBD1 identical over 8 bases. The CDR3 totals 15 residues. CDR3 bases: TGTGCCAGCAGCACTACAGGGGGAAGGACAGATATGCAGTATTTT. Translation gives CASSTTGGRTDMQYF.

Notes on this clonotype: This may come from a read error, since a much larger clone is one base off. The CDR3 reads CASGRPTSNEQFF. CDR3 coding DNA: TGCGCCAGCGGCAGGCCTACTAGCAATGAGCAGTTCTTC. The genes are TRBV5-1 and TRBJ2-1; D may be TRBD2 (5 bases). V dropped 7 bases and J dropped 6 bases, with 14 bases sitting between them. This CDR3 spans 13 amino acids. CDR1 and CDR2 (germline): SGHRS, YFSETQ.

CDR3 sequence: CASSLPRGGGETQYF. CDR3 DNA sequence: TGTGCCAGCAGTTTGCCCCGCGGGGGGGGAGAGACCCAGTACTTC. The V and J genes are TRBV28 and TRBJ2-5; 9 bases line up with TRBD2. V shed 3 bases, J shed 4 bases, and the junction held 6 bases outside the gene matches. This CDR3 comprises 15 residues. Germline-derived CDR1 and CDR2 are MDHEN and SYDVKM.

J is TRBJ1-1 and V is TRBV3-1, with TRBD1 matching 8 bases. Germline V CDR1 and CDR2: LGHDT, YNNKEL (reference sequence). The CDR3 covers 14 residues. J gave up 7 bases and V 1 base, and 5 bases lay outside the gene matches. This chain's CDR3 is CASSQVLDRVEAFF. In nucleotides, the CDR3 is TGTGCCAGCAGCCAAGTACTGGACAGGGTTGAAGCTTTCTTT.

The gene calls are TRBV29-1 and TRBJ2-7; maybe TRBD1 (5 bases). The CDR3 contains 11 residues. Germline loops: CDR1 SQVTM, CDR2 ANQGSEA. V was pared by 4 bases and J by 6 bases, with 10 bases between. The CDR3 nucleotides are TGCAGCGTTGGGCAGGGAATCGAGCAGTACTTC. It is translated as CSVGQGIEQYF.

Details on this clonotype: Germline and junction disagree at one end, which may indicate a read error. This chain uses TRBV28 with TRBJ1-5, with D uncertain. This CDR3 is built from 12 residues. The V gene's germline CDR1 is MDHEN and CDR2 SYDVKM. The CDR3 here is CASSLLNQSQHF. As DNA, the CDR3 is TGTGCCAGCAGTTTATTGAATCAGTCCCAGCATTTT.

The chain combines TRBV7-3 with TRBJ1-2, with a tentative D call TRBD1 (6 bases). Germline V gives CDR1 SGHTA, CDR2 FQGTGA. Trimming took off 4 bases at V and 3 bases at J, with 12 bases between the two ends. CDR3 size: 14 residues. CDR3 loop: CASSSGEGDYGYTF. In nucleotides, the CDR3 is TGTGCCAGCAGCTCAGGGGAGGGGGACTATGGCTACACCTTC.

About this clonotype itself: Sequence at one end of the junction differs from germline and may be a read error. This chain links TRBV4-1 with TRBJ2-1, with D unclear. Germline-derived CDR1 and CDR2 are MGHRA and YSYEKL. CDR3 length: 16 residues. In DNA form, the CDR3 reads TGCGCCAGCGGCCAAGATTGGGGTGGGTCCTACAATGAGCAGTTCTTC. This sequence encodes CASGQDWGGSYNEQFF.

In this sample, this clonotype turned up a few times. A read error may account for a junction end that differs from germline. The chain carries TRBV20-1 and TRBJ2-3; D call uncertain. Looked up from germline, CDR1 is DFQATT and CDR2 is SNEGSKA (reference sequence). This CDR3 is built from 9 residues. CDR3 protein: CSATKVTVF. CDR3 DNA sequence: TGCAGTGCTACCAAAGTAACGGTTTTT.

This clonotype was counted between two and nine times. The CDR3 is CASSFRSGNTEAFF. CDR3 coding DNA: TGCGCCAGCAGCTTTAGAAGCGGGAACACTGAAGCTTTCTTT. The chain uses TRBV5-1 and TRBJ1-1; D remains ambiguous. The CDR3 has 14 amino acids. V was clipped by 2 bases and J by 1 base, with 9 bases between them. The germline gives CDR1 SGHRS, CDR2 YFSETQ.